The 29 T cell receptor beta chains below come from one sample, sequenced in a study of CD8+CD57+ T cells in acquired aplastic anemia. TCR beta VDJ and CDR3 were profiled, and genomic DNA was the template. Via MiXCR, TCRdb re-called the reads, giving one row per CDR3 protein. The data contain some 150,000 distinct CDR3 sequences, roughly 48% of them singletons. All patients picked for sequencing had shown, by flow cytometry, an expansion of CD8+CD57+ cells. Sequenced: sorted CD4+, CD8+, or CD8+CD57+ T cells (not recorded which) from PBMCs. The receptors shown here come from a human donor with aplastic anemia.

In this sample, this clonotype turned up many times. V usage is TRBV11-3 and J usage is TRBJ2-1; 10 nucleotides agree with TRBD2. The CDR3 runs 12 residues. Germline V gives CDR1 SGHNT, CDR2 YENEEA. The J segment lost 10 bases and the V segment lost 5 bases, leaving 2 bases of the junction unmatched. The CDR3 nucleotides are TGTGCCAGCAGCGGTAGCGGGGGGGAGCAGTTCTTC. Its translation is CASSGSGGEQFF.

Regarding this clonotype: A much larger clone sits a single nucleotide away, making a read error possible. V and J are TRBV11-1 and TRBJ2-2, with D possibly TRBD1 on 5 matching bases. V was shortened by 6 bases and J by 3 bases, with 17 bases between the two germline ends. There are 16 residues in the CDR3. Germline V gives CDR1 SGHAT, CDR2 FQDESV (reference sequence). The CDR3 nucleotides read TGTGCCAGCAGTTCCAGGGTGGGGTTGCACACCGGGGAGCTGTTTTTT. Its translation: CASSSRVGLHTGELFF.

This clonotype was recorded at least ten times. This chain joins TRBV19 and TRBJ2-6, with D unresolved. The CDR3 contains 15 residues. CDR1 and CDR2 from the germline V gene are LNHDA and SQIVND (reference sequence). V shed 2 bases and J shed 2 bases, with 7 bases lying between them. The CDR3 DNA sequence: TGTGCCAGTAGTATACCAGGCCCTGGGGCCAACGTCCTGACTTTC. Its protein is CASSIPGPGANVLTF.

As to this clonotype: Relative to the germline gene, one junction end is altered; a read error may explain this. The chain uses TRBV10-3 and TRBJ2-2; D not resolved. CDR3 length equals 13 residues. The germline gives CDR1 ENHRY, CDR2 SYGVKD. CDR3 amino acids: CASSYPNTGELFF. Written as DNA, the CDR3 is TGTGCCAGCAGTTACCCAAACACCGGGGAGCTGTTTTTT.

As regards this clonotype: A much more abundant neighbour one base away suggests this may be a read error. The V call is TRBV3-1, the J call TRBJ1-1; 7 bases agree with TRBD1. Germline V gene data show CDR1 as LGHDT and CDR2 as YNNKEL (reference sequence). The CDR3 spans 14 residues. This chain's CDR3 is CAGSRGHQGAEAFF. CDR3 nucleotides: TGTGCCGGCAGCCGGGGACATCAGGGGGCTGAAGCTTTCTTT.

This clonotype was seen once. This sequence joins TRBV19 and TRBJ2-1; D remains ambiguous. The CDR3 has 13 residues. The ends were cut back, 3 bases at V and 6 bases at J, with 9 bases in the middle. Germline V gene sequence: CDR1 LNHDA, CDR2 SQIVND (reference sequence). The CDR3 is CASSMVLSNEQFF. CDR3 coding DNA: TGTGCCAGTAGTATGGTCCTGTCCAATGAGCAGTTCTTC.

This clonotype has a count of ten or more. The rearrangement uses TRBV2 and TRBJ2-1; a possible D gene is TRBD2 (6 bases). The length of the CDR3 is 13 residues. With 8 bases removed from V and 7 bases from J, the gap between germline ends came to 15 bases. Germline V gives CDR1 SNHLY, CDR2 FYNNEI. CDR3 region: CASFSGTPNEQFF. CDR3 DNA sequence: TGTGCCAGCTTCTCTGGGACTCCTAATGAGCAGTTCTTC.

The V call is TRBV11-2, the J call TRBJ2-3; D unresolved. This CDR3 is 15 amino acids long. Germline V gives CDR1 SGHAT, CDR2 FQNNGV. V dropped 2 bases and J dropped 0 bases, with 9 bases sitting between them. In DNA form, the CDR3 reads TGTGCCAGCAGCTTACATCTACCAAGCACAGATACGCAGTATTTT. It encodes CASSLHLPSTDTQYF.

The chain couples TRBV25-1 to TRBJ1-6; no reliable D call. This CDR3 has 15 amino acids. Germline loops: CDR1 MGHDK, CDR2 SYGVNS. V lost 6 bases to trimming and J lost 6 bases, with 15 bases between them. CDR3 loop: CASSQSGERNSPLHF. CDR3 coding DNA: TGTGCCAGCAGCCAATCTGGGGAGCGTAATTCACCCCTCCACTTT.

This chain links TRBV5-4 with TRBJ2-7, with 10 bases fitting TRBD2. The ends lost 4 bases at V and 4 bases at J; junction bases unmatched: 8. The length of the CDR3 is 15 residues. CDR1 and CDR2 (germline): SGHNT, YYREEE (reference sequence). CDR3 in DNA: TGTGCCAGCAGCCCCGGAAGCGGGGGGGCGTACGAGCAGTACTTC. Its protein is CASSPGSGGAYEQYF.

In its sample, this clonotype was seen a few times. The chain links TRBV20-1 to TRBJ2-3; tentative D call: TRBD1 (5 bases). CDR3 size: 14 residues. Trimming removed 2 bases from V and 4 bases from J, with 13 bases in between. The germline V gene encodes CDR1 DFQATT and CDR2 SNEGSKA (reference sequence). The CDR3 is CSARLTGRSDTQYF. The CDR3 DNA follows: TGCAGTGCTAGATTAACAGGTCGTTCAGATACGCAGTATTTT.

The table lists this clonotype with a few counts. The chain links TRBV5-4 to TRBJ1-1; TRBD1 is a possible D gene (5 bases). The CDR3 runs 15 residues. V gave up 0 bases and J gave up 4 bases, with 13 bases separating them. The germline V gene has CDR1 SGHNT and CDR2 YYREEE (reference sequence). Here the CDR3 reads CASSLDVRGTTEAFF. The CDR3 region has the DNA TGTGCCAGCAGCTTGGACGTACGGGGGACCACTGAAGCTTTCTTT.

The sample holds many counts of this clonotype. The rearrangement joins TRBV7-3 to TRBJ2-1, with 9 bases identical to TRBD1. The CDR3 sequence is 15 residues long. Germline V gene sequence: CDR1 SGHTA, CDR2 FQGTGA. J was trimmed by 6 bases and V by 2 bases; bases with no gene match: 5. This chain's CDR3 is CASSLWGTGINEQFF. DNA for the CDR3: TGTGCCAGCAGCTTATGGGGGACAGGGATCAATGAGCAGTTCTTC.

This clonotype has more than one count but fewer than ten. The chain recombines TRBV7-2 with TRBJ2-7; D is perhaps TRBD1 (5 bases). The CDR3 runs 13 residues. V shed 3 bases and J shed 2 bases, with 8 bases lying between them. Germline loops: CDR1 SGHTA, CDR2 FQGNSA. CDR3 loop: CASSLLGPYEQYF. For the CDR3, the DNA is TGTGCCAGCAGCTTGTTGGGGCCCTACGAGCAGTACTTC.

V is TRBV2 and J is TRBJ2-3, with TRBD2 matching over 7 bases. The CDR3 consists of 15 residues. Trimming at V came to 3 bases and at J to 4 bases, leaving 7 bases not matched to a gene. Germline V gene data show CDR1 as SNHLY and CDR2 as FYNNEI. CDR3 sequence: CASSDAGGSADTQYF. CDR3 DNA: TGTGCCAGCAGTGATGCAGGCGGGAGCGCAGATACGCAGTATTTT. The full variable domain, in which reference TRBV2 and TRBJ2-3 provide the parts outside the CDR3, is EPEVTQTPSHQVTQMGQEVILRCVPISNHLYFYWYRQILGQKVEFLVSFYNNEISEKSEIFDDQFSVERPDGSNFTLKIRSTKLEDSAMYFCASSDAGGSADTQYFGPGTRLTVL.

The table lists this clonotype with many counts. This chain connects TRBV20-1 to TRBJ1-2; D is unclear. V was cut by 0 bases and J by 1 base, with 15 bases left in between. The CDR3 is 16 amino acids. CDR1 is DFQATT, CDR2 SNEGSKA, per germline (reference sequence). The CDR3 nucleotides read TGCAGTGCTAGAGATTTCGCGGGGAGATATAACTATGGCTACACCTTC. Its translation: CSARDFAGRYNYGYTF.

This clonotype was detected only once. The V and J genes are TRBV19 and TRBJ2-7; the D gene is possibly TRBD1 (6 bases). Deletions cut 4 bases from V and 3 bases from J, with 10 bases between. From germline, CDR1 is LNHDA and CDR2 SQIVND (reference sequence). This CDR3 is built from 13 residues. The CDR3 bases are TGTGCCAGTAGTACCATGGGACACTACGAGCAGTACTTC. It yields the protein CASSTMGHYEQYF.

This chain uses TRBV2 with TRBJ2-7, with TRBD2 matching over 9 bases. The CDR3 length is 14 residues. Germline CDR1 is SNHLY and CDR2 is FYNNEI. Trimming cost V 6 bases and J 2 bases; bases outside gene matches: 5. This chain's CDR3 is CASRVSGGAYEQYF. CDR3 sequence (DNA): TGTGCCAGCAGGGTTAGCGGGGGAGCCTACGAGCAGTACTTC.

On this clonotype: A much larger clonotype is one base distant, so this may be a read error. The chain carries TRBV11-3 and TRBJ2-2; D remains unclear. Germline V lookup: CDR1 SGHNT, CDR2 YENEEA. The ends were cut back, 4 bases at V and 7 bases at J, with 13 bases in the middle. The CDR3 runs 14 residues. CDR3 bases: TGTGCCAGCAGCTCGTCGTTGAGTATCGGGGAGCTGTTTTTT. It encodes CASSSSLSIGELFF.

This chain links TRBV10-1 with TRBJ2-7; 12 nucleotides align to TRBD2. This CDR3 comprises 17 residues. V shed 6 bases, J shed 2 bases, and the junction held 11 bases outside the gene matches. Germline CDR1 is WNHNN and CDR2 is SYGVQD (reference sequence). The CDR3 DNA is TGCGCCAGCAGCGACCTGCCGGGACTAGCGGGTACCTACGAGCAGTACTTC. It specifies CASSDLPGLAGTYEQYF.

Note on this clonotype: A much larger clone lies one base from this, so it may be a read error. J is TRBJ2-5 and V is TRBV6-1, with TRBD1 as a possible D gene (6 bases). CDR3 length: 14 residues. In germline, CDR1 is MNHNS, CDR2 SASEGT. The CDR3 here is CASSEGGRRATQHF. The CDR3 DNA reads TGTGCCAGCAGTGAAGGGGGGCGGCGAGCGACCCAGCACTTC.

In its sample, this clonotype was seen many times. This chain connects TRBV7-6 to TRBJ2-5; D might be TRBD1 (6 bases). The CDR3 sequence is 14 residues long. Trimming took 1 base from V and 5 from J, leaving 11 bases between them. Germline CDR1 SGHVS, CDR2 FNYEAQ. As DNA, the CDR3 is TGTGCCAGCAGCTTAGAGGGGGATACTGAGACCCAGTACTTC. Residues: CASSLEGDTETQYF.

V is TRBV20-1 and J is TRBJ1-2; D not resolved. V gave up 4 bases and J gave up 3 bases, with 3 bases separating them. The CDR3 has 10 amino acids. The germline V gene encodes CDR1 DFQATT and CDR2 SNEGSKA (reference sequence). In DNA form, the CDR3 reads TGCAGTGCTAAGTACTATGGCTACACCTTC. It codes for CSAKYYGYTF.

The sample holds many counts of this clonotype. V gene TRBV5-1 combines with J gene TRBJ2-5; D call uncertain. The CDR3 loop spans 13 amino acids. V was trimmed by 1 base and J by 2 bases, leaving 6 bases between them. Germline CDR1 is SGHRS and CDR2 is YFSETQ. CDR3 in amino acids: CASSLPPQETQYF. The CDR3 DNA is TGCGCCAGCAGCTTGCCTCCACAAGAGACCCAGTACTTC.

This clonotype was counted only a few times. CDR3 region: CASSLAGSPLHF. CDR3 nucleotide sequence: TGTGCCAGCAGCTTAGCGGGTTCACCCCTCCACTTT. The chain couples TRBV7-6 to TRBJ1-6; D is unresolved. The germline V gene has CDR1 SGHVS and CDR2 FNYEAQ. Trimming removed 0 bases from V and 9 bases from J, with 3 bases in between. The CDR3 has 12 amino acids.

Ten or more counts support this clonotype. This rearrangement joins TRBV6-1 to TRBJ2-7, with 8 bases matching TRBD1. Per germline, CDR1 MNHNS and CDR2 SASEGT. The CDR3 contains 14 residues. V shed 6 bases and J 3 bases; nucleotides not matched to a gene: 7. In DNA, the CDR3 is TGTGCCAGCAGGGACAGGGAATGGGTCTACGAGCAGTACTTC. This translates into CASRDREWVYEQYF.

In this sample, this clonotype turned up many times. The chain employs TRBV20-1 and TRBJ1-5; D possibly corresponds to TRBD1 (6 bases). The CDR3 loop spans 13 amino acids. Trimming removed 2 bases at V and 4 bases at J, with 9 bases between. Germline assignment: CDR1 DFQATT and CDR2 SNEGSKA (reference sequence). CDR3 loop: CSARRQVNQPQHF. CDR3 sequence (DNA): TGCAGTGCTAGAAGACAGGTGAATCAGCCCCAGCATTTT.

This clonotype has ten or more counts. The rearrangement uses TRBV5-4 and TRBJ1-1; no firm D call. Deletions cut 0 bases from V and 0 bases from J, with 12 bases between. In germline, CDR1 is SGHNT, CDR2 YYREEE (reference sequence). There are 16 residues in the CDR3. The CDR3 DNA is TGTGCCAGCAGCTTGGCCGAGGGCAGCATGAACACTGAAGCTTTCTTT. Translated, it gives CASSLAEGSMNTEAFF.

This clonotype turned up a few times. The chain uses TRBV2 and TRBJ1-1; possibly TRBD1 for D (6 bases). V dropped 3 bases and J dropped 3 bases, with 8 bases sitting between them. The length of the CDR3 is 13 residues. CDR1 is SNHLY and CDR2 is FYNNEI in the germline V gene. CDR3 DNA: TGTGCCAGCAGTGAGGGGGCGTACACTGAAGCTTTCTTT. This sequence encodes CASSEGAYTEAFF. The variable domain in full, completed from reference TRBV2 and TRBJ1-1, reads EPEVTQTPSHQVTQMGQEVILRCVPISNHLYFYWYRQILGQKVEFLVSFYNNEISEKSEIFDDQFSVERPDGSNFTLKIRSTKLEDSAMYFCASSEGAYTEAFFGQGTRLTVV.